This TCR beta chain was observed in a study of tumor and adjacent non-tumor tissue in lung cancer. This sample's RNA came from whole unsorted tissue. The CDR3 is 15 amino acids. With 1 base clipped from V and 1 base from J, the junction kept 2 bases outside the gene matches. In germline, CDR1 is SGHAT, CDR2 FQNNGV. The library came from three nested PCR rounds adapted from ARM-PCR protocols. One entry per CDR3 protein, called by TCRdb with MiXCR from the multiplex PCR reads. This table has over 110,000 distinct CDR3 sequences, around 66% appearing once. This clonotype ranks as medium-sized. The sequenced sample consisted of lung tumor tissue. The TCR comes from a man in his sixties with small cell lung cancer. This chain connects TRBV11-2 to TRBJ2-3; 7 bases agree with TRBD1. The CDR3 DNA sequence: TGTGCCAGCAGCTTAGCCACAGGGGGCACAGATACGCAGTATTTT. Residues: CASSLATGGTDTQYF.